This T cell receptor (beta chain) emerged from a study of T cells of healthy individuals. V shed 2 bases and J shed 14 bases, with 14 bases lying between them. Germline V gene sequence: CDR1 SGHTA, CDR2 FQGNSA. The CDR3 runs 12 residues. TCRdb used MiXCR to reprocess the 5' RACE reads, holding one entry per CDR3 protein. This table holds around 79,000 distinct CDR3 sequences, about 5% found once. The sample holds many counts of this clonotype. This TCR derives from a female donor in good health. The chain couples TRBV7-2 to TRBJ2-3; tentatively, D is TRBD2 (6 bases). In DNA, the CDR3 is TGTGCCAGCAGCTTAACTGGAGGGGCGAGGTATTTT. Its translation: CASSLTGGARYF.